The clone carrying this TCR beta chain was detected a few times. Its antigen is unidentified. As every portion of the isolated RNA was reverse transcribed, the sequencing read expressed TCRB transcripts. Sequencing used immunoSEQ multiplex PCR; TCRdb keeps in-frame clones, though not all of them. Of around 500,000 clones in the sample, 9.5% to 12% were seen once. Trimming removed 3 bases from V and 5 bases from J, with 7 bases in between. The CDR3 has 12 residues. Germline assignment: CDR1 MDHEN and CDR2 SYDVKM. Sorting gave populations that all exceeded 95% purity. The sample belongs to a study of beta chain features in type 1 diabetes. Points from the study as a whole: It was among patients, rather than healthy donors, that naive, central memory and Treg TCRB repertoires appeared more similar. More deletions and fewer insertions at VDJ junctions were found in patients with type 1 diabetes.

This receptor was taken from a woman younger than 30 in good health. The chain links TRBV28 to TRBJ1-2; D not certain. Material for sequencing was naive CD4+ T cells from blood. The CDR3 reads CASSLSGYGYTF. The CDR3 DNA reads TGTGCCAGCAGTTTGTCGGGTTATGGCTACACCTTC.